A selection of T cell receptor beta chains follows, all from one sample in a study of early T cells in non-severe SARS-CoV-2 infection. TCRdb itself ran the 5' RACE reads through MiXCR, one entry per CDR3 protein. The table records under 65,000 distinct CDR3 sequences, around 12% of them present only once. Sequencing used whole blood. These receptors were obtained from an adult who was a healthcare worker with PCR-confirmed SARS-CoV-2 infection or an uninfected control (not recorded which). CDR3s include the opening cysteine and the closing phenylalanine or tryptophan. The D gene is left open where the match is weak. Size tells how often a clone was seen (once, few, many) or the class of an expanded clone, and some rows leave it out.

j_call clone_size v_call cdr3_length d_call cdr3_nt cdr3_aa
TRBJ2-1 few TRBV18 15 - TGTGCCAGCTCACCACCGTCTCAGGGGGGCGATGAGCAGTTCTTC CASSPPSQGGDEQFF
TRBJ1-1 - TRBV11-2 14 - TGTGCCAGCAGCCTCCTGACAGAGAACACTGAAGCTTTCTTT CASSLLTENTEAFF
TRBJ2-5 few TRBV7-7 14 TRBD1 TGTGCCAGCAGCTGGGGACAGGGGCCAGAGACCCAGTACTTC CASSWGQGPETQYF
TRBJ2-1 - TRBV7-2 12 - TGTGCCAGCAGCCTTACGGGATTTGAGCAGTTCTTC CASSLTGFEQFF
TRBJ1-1 few TRBV28 12 - TGTGCCAGCAGTTTATCCTTGGGTGAAGCTTTCTTT CASSLSLGEAFF
TRBJ2-7 many TRBV29-1 16 - TGCAGCGTTAAGTCCCATCGGGGGACGGTTAGCGACGAGCAGTACTTC CSVKSHRGTVSDEQYF
TRBJ2-1 many TRBV27 14 - TGTGCCAGCAGTTTCGGGAGTTCGTACAATGAGCAGTTCTTC CASSFGSSYNEQFF
TRBJ1-1 few TRBV12-3/TRBV12-4 10 - TGTGCCAGCAGTTACACTGAAGCTTTCTTT CASSYTEAFF
TRBJ2-1 - TRBV29-1 14 TRBD2 TGCAGCGTTGCCGGCGGGAGGGCGAGGAATGAGCAGTTCTTC CSVAGGRARNEQFF
TRBJ2-7 few TRBV28 15 TRBD1 TGTGCCAGCAGTCCCGGGACAGGCGTTACCTACGAGCAGTACTTC CASSPGTGVTYEQYF
TRBJ2-7 - TRBV28 15 TRBD2 TGTGCCAGCATGGGACTAGCGGGAGGCCCCGGGGAGCAGTACTTC CASMGLAGGPGEQYF
TRBJ2-3 few TRBV18 18 TRBD2 TGTGCCAGCTCACCACGAGGGCTAGCGGGAGACCCCACAGATACGCAGTATTTT CASSPRGLAGDPTDTQYF
TRBJ2-3 many TRBV3-1 12 - TGTGCCAGCAGCCAAACCACAGATACGCAGTATTTT CASSQTTDTQYF
TRBJ2-1 few TRBV4-1 17 TRBD2 TGCGCCAGCAGCCAAGACCCCGGGACTAGCGGATACAATGAGCAGTTCTTC CASSQDPGTSGYNEQFF
TRBJ2-2 few TRBV27 17 TRBD2 TGTGCCAGCAGTTCCCCAGCCACTAGCGGGAGAACCGGGGAGCTGTTTTTT CASSSPATSGRTGELFF
TRBJ1-5 many TRBV21-1 13 - TGTGCCAGCAGTACAGGGGAGTATCAGCCCCAGCATTTT CASSTGEYQPQHF
TRBJ1-1 - TRBV20-1 12 - TGCAGTGCTAGAGATCCCTACACTGAAGCTTTCTTT CSARDPYTEAFF
TRBJ2-2 few TRBV14 15 - TGTGCCAGCAGCGCACAGGGAAGAGGGACCGGGGAGCTGTTTTTT CASSAQGRGTGELFF
TRBJ2-7 few TRBV5-1 15 TRBD1 TGCGCCAGCAGCGCCTCGGACAGGGGAATGTACGAGCAGTACTTC CASSASDRGMYEQYF
TRBJ2-5 few TRBV29-1 18 TRBD1 TGCAGCGTACCACCTGGTTATGGGACAGGGAGAGGGAAAGAGACCCAGTACTTC CSVPPGYGTGRGKETQYF
TRBJ2-7 few TRBV4-1 14 - TGCGCCAGCAGCCACTCACGCTCCTCCTACGAGCAGTACTTC CASSHSRSSYEQYF
TRBJ1-1 few TRBV18 13 - TGTGCCAGCTCCCCAGCCGGGAACACTGAAGCTTTCTTT CASSPAGNTEAFF
TRBJ1-2 many TRBV9 14 - TGTGCCAGCACGACAACCCTGGGGGATATTGGCTACACCTTC CASTTTLGDIGYTF
TRBJ2-3 - TRBV29-1 11 TRBD1 TGCAGCGTTGGGGGGGACAGGACGCAGTATTTT CSVGGDRTQYF
TRBJ2-2 - TRBV2 13 - TGTGCCAGCAGTGTTTTGAACACCGGGGAGCTGTTTTTT CASSVLNTGELFF
TRBJ2-7 many TRBV9 14 - TGTGCCAGCAGCGTGGGAGACAGTACCTACGAGCAGTACTTC CASSVGDSTYEQYF
TRBJ2-7 many TRBV2 15 - TGTGCCAGCAGTGGAAGGGTGAGGGTCTCCTACGAGCAGTACTTC CASSGRVRVSYEQYF
TRBJ2-3 - TRBV6-1 12 - TGTGCCAGCAGTGAAATTGCAGATACGCAGTATTTT CASSEIADTQYF
TRBJ1-1 few TRBV12-3/TRBV12-4 16 TRBD1 TGTACCAGCAGTTTAGCAGGGGGCCGGTTGAACACTGAAGCTTTCTTT CTSSLAGGRLNTEAFF
TRBJ2-2 few TRBV5-1 14 - TGCGCCACCAGTATACAACCAAACACCGGGGAGCTGTTTTTT CATSIQPNTGELFF
TRBJ2-1 - TRBV7-3 15 - TGTGCCAGCAGTTCAGCCGGGAGAGAATACAATGAGCAGTTCTTC CASSSAGREYNEQFF
TRBJ1-2 - TRBV28 12 - TGTGCCAGCAGTTTACAGGGTCGGGGCTACACCTTC CASSLQGRGYTF
TRBJ1-3 many TRBV7-9 14 - TGTGCCAGCAGCCCTCAGAGCTCTGGAAACACCATATATTTT CASSPQSSGNTIYF
TRBJ1-3 few TRBV11-2 15 - TGTGCCAGCAGCTCCACAGTCCTCTCTGGAAACACCATATATTTT CASSSTVLSGNTIYF
TRBJ2-3 - TRBV5-1 15 - TGCGCCAGCAGCTTAGGAGGGGCCGGTACAGATACGCAGTATTTT CASSLGGAGTDTQYF
TRBJ2-1 few TRBV30 15 TRBD2 TGTGCCTGGACCAAGGGACTAGCGGGAGTCAATGAGCAGTTCTTC CAWTKGLAGVNEQFF
TRBJ1-5 - TRBV19 15 - TGTGCCAGTAGTATCGCCCCGAGGGACAATCAGCCCCAGCATTTT CASSIAPRDNQPQHF
TRBJ1-2 many TRBV27 14 - TGTGCCAGCAGTTTCCATATGGGGGAAGGTGGCTACACCTTC CASSFHMGEGGYTF
TRBJ1-5 many TRBV18 16 - TGTGCCAGCTCACCAACGGTGGGAAATAGCAATCAGCCCCAGCATTTT CASSPTVGNSNQPQHF
TRBJ2-1 many TRBV12-3/TRBV12-4 16 TRBD2 TGTGCCAGCAGTTTTTCGGGAGGAGTGGGTTACAATGAGCAGTTCTTC CASSFSGGVGYNEQFF
TRBJ2-7 - TRBV3-1 11 - TGTGCCAGCAGCCAATATCGGGAGCAGTACTTC CASSQYREQYF
TRBJ2-6 - TRBV28 16 - TGTGCCAGCGGTTTTGACTTAACCTCTGGGGCCAACGTCCTGACTTTC CASGFDLTSGANVLTF
TRBJ2-7 medium-sized TRBV7-9 13 - TGTGCCAGCAGCCCCCCAGGGTACTACGAGCAGTACTTC CASSPPGYYEQYF
TRBJ2-1 many TRBV11-2 12 - TGTGCCAGCGGAGGAATTGCAAATGAGCAGTTCTTC CASGGIANEQFF
TRBJ2-1 few TRBV24-1 16 TRBD2 TGTGCCACCAGTGATCCAGCGGGAGGGTCCTACAATGAGCAGTTCTTC CATSDPAGGSYNEQFF
TRBJ2-1 few TRBV28 14 TRBD1 TGTGCCAGCAGTTTAAGGGACAGGGAGGGTGAGCAGTTCTTC CASSLRDREGEQFF
TRBJ1-1 few TRBV3-1 15 TRBD1 TGTGCCAGCAGCCACACCGGGACAGCGAACACTGAAGCTTTCTTT CASSHTGTANTEAFF
TRBJ2-5 - TRBV29-1 13 - TGCAGCGTTCACGGACACAACCAAGAGACCCAGTACTTC CSVHGHNQETQYF
TRBJ1-3 - TRBV12-3/TRBV12-4 15 - TGTGCCAGCAGTCGAGCTGACCGGTCTGGAAACACCATATATTTT CASSRADRSGNTIYF
TRBJ2-7 - TRBV2 16 TRBD1 TGTGCCAGCAGACCCGGACAGGGTCTGAGCTCCTACGAGCAGTACTTC CASRPGQGLSSYEQYF
TRBJ2-3 - TRBV7-8 15 - TGTGCCAGCAGCTTAGGACTCCGCGGCACAGATACGCAGTATTTT CASSLGLRGTDTQYF
TRBJ2-3 many TRBV6-4 14 TRBD1 TGTGCCAGCAGTGAGGGACAGGGCACAGATACGCAGTATTTT CASSEGQGTDTQYF
TRBJ1-4 - TRBV2 14 TRBD1 TGTGCCAGCAATCAACAGGGGCATGGTGAAAAACTGTTTTTT CASNQQGHGEKLFF
TRBJ1-1 - TRBV5-1 14 - TGCGCCAGCAGCTTGGAGGTGAGTCACACTGAAGCTTTCTTT CASSLEVSHTEAFF
TRBJ1-4 - TRBV3-1 14 TRBD1 TGTGCCAGCGCAGGGGGCAGGAGGAATGAAAAACTGTTTTTT CASAGGRRNEKLFF
TRBJ2-3 - TRBV5-1 14 - TGCGCCAGCAGCTTGCCCCAGGGGACAGATACGCAGTATTTT CASSLPQGTDTQYF
TRBJ2-5 few TRBV7-3 14 TRBD2 TGTGCCAGCAGTTTTAGCGGGACGAGAGAGACCCAGTACTTC CASSFSGTRETQYF
TRBJ2-2 - TRBV7-3 12 - TGTGCCAGCAGCTTTGGTGGCGGGGAGCTGTTTTTT CASSFGGGELFF
TRBJ2-7 few TRBV7-9 14 - TGTGCCAGCAGCTTCGGGACAACCACCTACGAGCAGTACTTC CASSFGTTTYEQYF
TRBJ2-1 - TRBV27 14 - TGTGCCAGCAGTTTATGGGGGCTTTACAATGAGCAGTTCTTC CASSLWGLYNEQFF